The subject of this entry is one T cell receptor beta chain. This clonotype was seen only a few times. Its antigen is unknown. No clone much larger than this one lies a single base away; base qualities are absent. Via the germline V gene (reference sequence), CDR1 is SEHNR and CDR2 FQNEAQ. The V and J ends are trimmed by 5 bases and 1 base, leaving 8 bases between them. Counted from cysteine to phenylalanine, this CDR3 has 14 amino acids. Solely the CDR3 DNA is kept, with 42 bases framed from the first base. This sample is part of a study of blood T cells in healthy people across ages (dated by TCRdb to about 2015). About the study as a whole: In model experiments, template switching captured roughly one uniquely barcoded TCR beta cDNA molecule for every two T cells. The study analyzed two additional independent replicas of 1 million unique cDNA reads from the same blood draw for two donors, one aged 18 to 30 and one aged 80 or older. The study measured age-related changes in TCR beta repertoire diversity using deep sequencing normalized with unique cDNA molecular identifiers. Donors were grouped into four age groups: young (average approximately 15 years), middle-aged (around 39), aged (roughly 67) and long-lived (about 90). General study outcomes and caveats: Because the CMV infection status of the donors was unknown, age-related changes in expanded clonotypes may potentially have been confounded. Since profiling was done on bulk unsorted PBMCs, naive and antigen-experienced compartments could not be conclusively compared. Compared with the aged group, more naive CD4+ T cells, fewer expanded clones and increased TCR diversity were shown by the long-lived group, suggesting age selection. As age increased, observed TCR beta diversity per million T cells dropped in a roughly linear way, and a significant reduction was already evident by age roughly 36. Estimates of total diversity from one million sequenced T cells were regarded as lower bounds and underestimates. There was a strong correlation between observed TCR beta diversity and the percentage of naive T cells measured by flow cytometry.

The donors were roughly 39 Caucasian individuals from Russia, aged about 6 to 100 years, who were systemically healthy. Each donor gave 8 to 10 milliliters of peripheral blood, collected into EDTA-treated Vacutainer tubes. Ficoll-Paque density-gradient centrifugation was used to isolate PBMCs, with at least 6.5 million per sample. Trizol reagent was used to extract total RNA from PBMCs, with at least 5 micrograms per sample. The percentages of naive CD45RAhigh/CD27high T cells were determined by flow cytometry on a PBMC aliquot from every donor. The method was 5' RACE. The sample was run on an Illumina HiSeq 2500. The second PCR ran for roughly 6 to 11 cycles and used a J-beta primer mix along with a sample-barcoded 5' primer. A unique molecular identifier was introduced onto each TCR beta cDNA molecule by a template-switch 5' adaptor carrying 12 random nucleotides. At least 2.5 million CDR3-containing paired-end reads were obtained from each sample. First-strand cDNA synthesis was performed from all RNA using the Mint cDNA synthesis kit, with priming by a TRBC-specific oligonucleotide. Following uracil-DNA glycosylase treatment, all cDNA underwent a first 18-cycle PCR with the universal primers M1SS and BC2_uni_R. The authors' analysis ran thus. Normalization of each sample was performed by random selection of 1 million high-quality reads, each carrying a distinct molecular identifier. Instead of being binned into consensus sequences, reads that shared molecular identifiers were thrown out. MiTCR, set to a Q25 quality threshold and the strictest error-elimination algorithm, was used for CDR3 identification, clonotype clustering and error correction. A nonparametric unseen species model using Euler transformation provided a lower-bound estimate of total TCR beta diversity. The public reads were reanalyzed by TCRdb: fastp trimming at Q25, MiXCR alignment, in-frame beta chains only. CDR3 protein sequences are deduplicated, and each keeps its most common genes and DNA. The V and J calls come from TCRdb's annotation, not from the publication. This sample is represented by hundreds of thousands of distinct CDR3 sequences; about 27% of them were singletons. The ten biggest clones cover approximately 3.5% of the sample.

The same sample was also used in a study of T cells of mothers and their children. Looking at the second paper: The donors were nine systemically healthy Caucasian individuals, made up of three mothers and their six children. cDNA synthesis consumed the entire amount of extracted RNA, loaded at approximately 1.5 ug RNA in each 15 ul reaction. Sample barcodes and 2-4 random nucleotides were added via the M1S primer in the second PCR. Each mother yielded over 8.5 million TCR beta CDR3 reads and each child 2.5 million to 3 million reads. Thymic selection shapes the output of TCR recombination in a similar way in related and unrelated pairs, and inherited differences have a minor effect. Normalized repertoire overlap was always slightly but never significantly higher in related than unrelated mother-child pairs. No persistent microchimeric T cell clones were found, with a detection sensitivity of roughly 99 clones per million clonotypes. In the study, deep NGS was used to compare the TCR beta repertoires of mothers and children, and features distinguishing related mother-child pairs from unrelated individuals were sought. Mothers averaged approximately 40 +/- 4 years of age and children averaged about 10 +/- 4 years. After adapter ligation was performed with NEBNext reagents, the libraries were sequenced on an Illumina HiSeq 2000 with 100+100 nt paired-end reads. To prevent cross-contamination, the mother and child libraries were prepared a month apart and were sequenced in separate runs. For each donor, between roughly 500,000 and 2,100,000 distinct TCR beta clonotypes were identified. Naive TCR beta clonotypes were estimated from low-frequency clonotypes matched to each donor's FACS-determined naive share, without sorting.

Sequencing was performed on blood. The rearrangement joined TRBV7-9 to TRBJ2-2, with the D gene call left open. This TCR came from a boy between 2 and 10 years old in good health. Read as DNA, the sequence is TGTGCCAGCAGCCTGCACCGGAACACCGGGGAGCTGTTTTTT. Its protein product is CASSLHRNTGELFF.